Below, 23 T cell receptor beta chains from the same sample are listed, as sequenced in a study of identical twins. TCRdb analysed the 5' RACE reads with MiXCR anew, one entry per CDR3 protein. This table has 650,000 to 750,000 distinct CDR3 sequences, 21% appearing once. This sample also appeared in a second study, on T cells expressing NK-cell markers.

Specimen: PBMCs. The receptors stem from a woman aged 18 to 35 in good health.

This clonotype appeared a few times. This rearrangement joins TRBV7-9 to TRBJ1-3, with D uncertain. Trimming removed 8 bases at V and 3 bases at J, with 14 bases between. This CDR3 has 14 amino acids. Germline V gene sequence: CDR1 SEHNR, CDR2 FQNEAQ (reference sequence). The CDR3 loop reads CASGRQTGGNTIYF. The CDR3 nucleotides read TGTGCCAGCGGCCGGCAGACCGGTGGAAACACCATATATTTT.

The chain is built from TRBV7-9 and TRBJ2-7, with D unresolved. V dropped 2 bases and J dropped 3 bases, with 14 bases sitting between them. The CDR3 contains 15 residues. Germline lookup yields CDR1 SEHNR and CDR2 FQNEAQ (reference sequence). CDR3 residues: CASSLSYRGYYEQYF. In DNA, the CDR3 is TGTGCCAGCAGCTTAAGTTATAGAGGATACTACGAGCAGTACTTC.

This chain uses TRBV20-1 with TRBJ2-5; possible D gene TRBD2, 5 bases. Germline V gene data show CDR1 as DFQATT and CDR2 as SNEGSKA (reference sequence). V shed 0 bases and J shed 6 bases, with 14 bases lying between them. CDR3 length: 14 amino acids. The DNA for the CDR3 is TGCAGTGCTAGAGATATGAGGGTCTGGCAGACCCAGTACTTC. Translating it yields CSARDMRVWQTQYF.

This clonotype was observed a few times. The chain combines TRBV5-1 with TRBJ2-5; tentative D call: TRBD2 (5 bases). CDR3 size: 14 residues. The V end was cut by 2 bases, the J end by 2 bases, with 10 bases between. CDR1 is SGHRS and CDR2 is YFSETQ in the germline V gene. The CDR3: CASSLAAPQETQYF. In DNA, the CDR3 is TGCGCCAGCAGCTTAGCGGCTCCACAAGAGACCCAGTACTTC.

This clonotype was counted between two and nine times. The J gene is TRBJ2-1, the V gene TRBV20-1; perhaps TRBD1 as D (6 bases). Germline CDR1 and CDR2: DFQATT and SNEGSKA (reference sequence). Between the trimmed V and J ends, which lost 5 bases and 6 bases, there was a span of 17 bases. The CDR3 contains 14 residues. The CDR3 region is CSAFSRLGANEQFF. The CDR3 bases are TGCAGTGCTTTTTCGCGTCTGGGGGCCAATGAGCAGTTCTTC.

V is TRBV5-1 and J is TRBJ2-1, with 8 bases aligning to TRBD2. This CDR3 contains 14 residues. V lost 2 bases to trimming and J lost 8 bases; unmatched junction nucleotides: 6. Germline CDR1 reads SGHRS; CDR2 reads YFSETQ. CDR3 sequence (DNA): TGCGCCAGCAGCTTCAAGCGGGAGTTGGATGAGCAGTTCTTC. The encoded protein is CASSFKRELDEQFF.

This rearrangement joins TRBV3-1 to TRBJ2-1; 7 bases fit TRBD2. The CDR3 has 15 amino acids. In germline, CDR1 is LGHDT, CDR2 YNNKEL (reference sequence). Trimming took 6 bases from V and 5 from J; bases not matched to a gene: 10. The CDR3 coding sequence is TGTGCCAGCAGTCGGCTCGGGGGGACTAACAATGAGCAGTTCTTC. Protein: CASSRLGGTNNEQFF.

The chain uses TRBV11-2 and TRBJ2-1; no firm D call. This CDR3 region has 18 residues. CDR1 is SGHAT and CDR2 is FQNNGV in the germline V gene. Trimming cost V 4 bases and J 5 bases, with 24 bases left between them. The CDR3 DNA reads TGTGCCAGCAGCTCCTCTCCCTACTACGCCCCAAAAAACAATGAGCAGTTCTTC. It specifies CASSSSPYYAPKNNEQFF.

This clonotype was found many times. The CDR3 here is CASSSAGELFF. The DNA for the CDR3 is TGTGCCAGCTCCTCGGCCGGGGAGCTGTTTTTT. The chain recombines TRBV6-5 with TRBJ2-2; D is undetermined. Trimming removed 8 bases from V and 6 bases from J, with 7 bases in between. Germline V gene sequence: CDR1 MNHEY, CDR2 SVGAGI. The CDR3 length is 11 residues.

The rearrangement links TRBV5-1 to TRBJ2-3; 12 positions match TRBD2. Germline assignment: CDR1 SGHRS and CDR2 YFSETQ. The CDR3 length is 15 residues. The trim removed 0 bases at V and 5 bases at J, leaving 1 base unmatched. In DNA, the CDR3 is TGCGCCAGCAGCTTGGCTAGCGGGAGGGGAGATACGCAGTATTTT. Its protein is CASSLASGRGDTQYF.

The chain links TRBV6-1 to TRBJ2-1; 7 bases are a match to TRBD1. Trimming cost V 5 bases and J 3 bases; bases outside gene matches: 7. The CDR3 spans 15 residues. Per the germline V gene, CDR1 is MNHNS and CDR2 is SASEGT. The CDR3 DNA follows: TGTGCCAGCAGTAAAGGGGGCCTGTTCTACAATGAGCAGTTCTTC. Amino acids: CASSKGGLFYNEQFF.

This clonotype was seen only a few times. The CDR3 bases are TGTGCCAGCAGCCCTAGCGGCGATAGGCTGGAGACCCAGTACTTC. Its translation: CASSPSGDRLETQYF. The rearrangement joins TRBV3-1 to TRBJ2-5; the match to TRBD2 covers 7 bases. The CDR3 is 15 residues long. The germline CDR1 and CDR2 sequences are LGHDT and YNNKEL (reference sequence). J gave up 5 bases and V 4 bases, and 10 bases lay outside the gene matches.

This rearrangement joins TRBV7-3 to TRBJ2-7, with D perhaps TRBD1 (6 bases). CDR3 length equals 15 residues. The V and J ends lost 0 bases and 3 bases respectively, with 12 bases between them. Germline V CDR1 and CDR2: SGHTA, FQGTGA. CDR3 nucleotides: TGTGCCAGCAGCTTAACGCCAGGGGATAACTACGAGCAGTACTTC. It codes for CASSLTPGDNYEQYF.

This chain links TRBV20-1 with TRBJ2-6; D might be TRBD2 (6 bases). The CDR3 runs 18 residues. Germline values: CDR1 DFQATT, CDR2 SNEGSKA (reference sequence). With 3 bases removed from V and 4 bases from J, the gap between germline ends came to 22 bases. The chain's CDR3 is CSASGSGDHDVGANVLTF. The CDR3 coding sequence is TGCAGTGCTAGTGGGTCGGGGGACCACGATGTAGGGGCCAACGTCCTGACTTTC.

This clonotype appeared a few times. The V call is TRBV6-1, the J call TRBJ2-1, with 9 nucleotides matching TRBD2. Germline CDR1 and CDR2: MNHNS and SASEGT. The CDR3 is made up of 13 amino acids. J was trimmed by 9 bases and V by 7 bases; bases with no gene match: 7. CDR3 nucleotides: TGTGCCAGCACCGCGGGGGGGCGAGGTGAGCAGTTCTTC. It encodes CASTAGGRGEQFF.

This rearrangement joins TRBV27 to TRBJ2-1; 10 nucleotides line up with TRBD2. Germline CDR1 reads MNHEY; CDR2 reads SMNVEV (reference sequence). The V and J ends lost 3 bases and 5 bases, in that order; junction bases with no gene match: 4. The CDR3 totals 15 residues. The CDR3 is CASSFRAGGNNEQFF. CDR3 coding DNA: TGTGCCAGCAGTTTTCGAGCGGGAGGGAACAATGAGCAGTTCTTC.

The gene calls are TRBV20-1 and TRBJ2-4; no reliable D call. Trimming cost V 5 bases and J 0 bases, with 11 bases left between them. The CDR3 is 14 amino acids. Germline CDR1 DFQATT, CDR2 SNEGSKA (reference sequence). CDR3 nucleotide sequence: TGCAGTGCTCTTGACTGGGTAGCCAAAAACATTCAGTACTTC. This encodes CSALDWVAKNIQYF.

J is TRBJ2-3 and V is TRBV5-1; the D gene is possibly TRBD2 (5 bases). V lost 0 bases and J 1 base, leaving 15 bases between the germline ends. From germline, CDR1 is SGHRS and CDR2 YFSETQ. This CDR3 is 17 amino acids long. The CDR3 sequence: CASSLARGPEGTDTQYF. DNA for the CDR3: TGCGCCAGCAGCTTGGCCAGAGGGCCAGAAGGCACAGATACGCAGTATTTT. The full variable domain, completed using reference TRBV5-1 and TRBJ2-3, is KAGVTQTPRYLIKTRGQQVTLSCSPISGHRSVSWYQQTPGQGLQFLFEYFSETQRNKGNFPGRFSGRQFSNSRSEMNVSTLELGDSALYLCASSLARGPEGTDTQYFGPGTRLTVL.

The chain combines TRBV29-1 with TRBJ1-1; a possible D gene is TRBD1 (5 bases). In germline, CDR1 is SQVTM, CDR2 ANQGSEA. This CDR3 is built from 12 residues. The V gene lost 4 bases and the J gene lost 4 bases, with 10 bases spanning the gap. The CDR3 loop reads CSVGRDGTEAFF. CDR3 nucleotide sequence: TGCAGCGTTGGCAGGGACGGCACTGAAGCTTTCTTT.

This clonotype appeared a few times. The chain is built from TRBV5-1 and TRBJ2-7, with 7 nucleotides matching TRBD2. Per germline, CDR1 SGHRS and CDR2 YFSETQ. CDR3 length: 15 residues. J gave up 3 bases and V 5 bases, and 11 bases lay outside the gene matches. The CDR3 here is CASRRSSGGHYEQYF. DNA of the CDR3: TGCGCCAGCAGACGCAGTTCGGGAGGCCACTACGAGCAGTACTTC.

The genes are TRBV30 and TRBJ2-7; D not certain. Germline values: CDR1 GTSNPN, CDR2 SVGIG (reference sequence). This CDR3 contains 13 residues. V dropped 3 bases and J dropped 2 bases, with 11 bases sitting between them. CDR3 amino acids: CAWSPPEPYEQYF. The CDR3 DNA is TGTGCCTGGAGCCCTCCGGAGCCCTACGAGCAGTACTTC.

This clonotype was observed a few times. The rearrangement links TRBV10-3 to TRBJ2-1; 9 positions agree with TRBD2. The CDR3 spans 13 residues. CDR1 ENHRY and CDR2 SYGVKD come from the germline V gene. Losses at the gene ends were 7 bases for V and 8 bases for J; bases not matched to a gene: 6. The CDR3 bases are TGTGCCATCAAGGCTAGCGGGAATCATGAGCAGTTCTTC. This sequence encodes CAIKASGNHEQFF.

The table lists this clonotype with many counts. The chain joins TRBV6-1 to TRBJ2-6, with D unclear. The CDR3 has 15 residues. Trimming left V 6 bases short and J 0 bases short, with 9 bases between. Per germline, CDR1 MNHNS and CDR2 SASEGT. CDR3 coding DNA: TGTGCCAGCAGGAAAGACCTCTCTGGGGCCAACGTCCTGACTTTC. Residues: CASRKDLSGANVLTF.